The T cell receptor (beta chain) described here comes from a study of blood T cells in healthy people across ages. Germline V gives CDR1 SGHDT, CDR2 YYEEEE. The CDR3 covers 16 residues. J gave up 1 base and V 1 base, and 8 bases lay outside the gene matches. A sample-barcoded 5' primer and a J-beta primer mix were used in a second PCR of about 6 to 12 cycles. CDR3-containing paired-end reads numbering at least 2.5 million came from each sample. One entry per CDR3 protein, called by TCRdb with MiXCR from the 5' RACE reads. This sample has roughly 800,000 distinct CDR3 sequences, with 20% to 30% found just once. The same data also went into a second study, on T cells of mothers and their children.

The source of this sequence is a boy aged 5 to 17 in good health. Sequencing was done on a sample of blood. The J gene is TRBJ2-7, the V gene TRBV5-6; 7 nucleotides align to TRBD2. CDR3 in DNA: TGTGCCAGCAGCTTGCTTGGACTAGACTTGTCCTACGAGCAGTACTTC. Translated, it gives CASSLLGLDLSYEQYF. The full variable domain, in which reference TRBV5-6 and TRBJ2-7 provide the parts outside the CDR3, is DAGVTQSPTHLIKTRGQQVTLRCSPKSGHDTVSWYQQALGQGPQFIFQYYEEEERQRGNFPDRFSGHQFPNYSSELNVNALLLGDSALYLCASSLLGLDLSYEQYFGPGTRLTVT.